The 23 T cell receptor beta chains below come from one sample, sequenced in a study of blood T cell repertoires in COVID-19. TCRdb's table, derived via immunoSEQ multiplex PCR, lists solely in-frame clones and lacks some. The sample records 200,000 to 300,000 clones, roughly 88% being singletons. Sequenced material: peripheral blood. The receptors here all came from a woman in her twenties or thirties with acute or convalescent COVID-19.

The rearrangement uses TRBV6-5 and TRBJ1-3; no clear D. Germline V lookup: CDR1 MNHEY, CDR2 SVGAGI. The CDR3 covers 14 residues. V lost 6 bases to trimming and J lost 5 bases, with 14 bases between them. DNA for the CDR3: TGTGCCAGCAGCCCCGGCGGCATAAGAAACACCATATATTTT. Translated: CASSPGGIRNTIYF.

DNA of the CDR3: TGTGCCAGTAGTATAGATTGGACAGGAAATGAGCAGTTCTTC. It codes for CASSIDWTGNEQFF. The chain links TRBV19 to TRBJ2-1; 7 bases map to TRBD1. The CDR3 consists of 14 residues. Germline V gene sequence: CDR1 LNHDA, CDR2 SQIVND (reference sequence). The trim removed 0 bases at V and 7 bases at J, leaving 3 bases unmatched. Variable domain in full (rest from reference TRBV19 and TRBJ2-1): DGGITQSPKYLFRKEGQNVTLSCEQNLNHDAMYWYRQDPGQGLRLIYYSQIVNDFQKGDIAEGYSVSREKKESFPLTVTSAQKNPTAFYLCASSIDWTGNEQFFGPGTRLTVL.

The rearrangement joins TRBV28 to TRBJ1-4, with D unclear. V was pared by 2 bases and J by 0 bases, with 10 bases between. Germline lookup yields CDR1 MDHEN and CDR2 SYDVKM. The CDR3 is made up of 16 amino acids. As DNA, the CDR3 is TGTGCCAGCAGTTTAAACGGAGCCGCAACTAATGAAAAACTGTTTTTT. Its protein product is CASSLNGAATNEKLFF. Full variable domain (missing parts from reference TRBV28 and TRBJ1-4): DVKVTQSSRYLVKRTGEKVFLECVQDMDHENMFWYRQDPGLGLRLIYFSYDVKMKEKGDIPEGYSVSREKKERFSLILESASTNQTSMYLCASSLNGAATNEKLFFGSGTQLSVL.

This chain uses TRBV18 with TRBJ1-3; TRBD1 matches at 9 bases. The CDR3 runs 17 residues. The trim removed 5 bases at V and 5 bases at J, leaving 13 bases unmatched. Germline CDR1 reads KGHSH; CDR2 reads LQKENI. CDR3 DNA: TGTGCCAGCTCAACTACCCCGGGACAGGGCTTCAGAAACACCATATATTTT. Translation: CASSTTPGQGFRNTIYF.

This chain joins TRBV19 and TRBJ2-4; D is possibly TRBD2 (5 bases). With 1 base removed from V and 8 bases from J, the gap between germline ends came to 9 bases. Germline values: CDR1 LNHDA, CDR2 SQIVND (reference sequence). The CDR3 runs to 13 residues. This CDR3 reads CASSIGTVDIQYF. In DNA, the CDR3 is TGTGCCAGTAGTATAGGGACTGTGGACATTCAGTACTTC.

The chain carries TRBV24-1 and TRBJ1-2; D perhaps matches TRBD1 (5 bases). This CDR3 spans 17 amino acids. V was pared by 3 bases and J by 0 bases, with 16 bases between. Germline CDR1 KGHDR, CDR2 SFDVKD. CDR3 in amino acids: CATSDRSGGAANYGYTF. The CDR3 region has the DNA TGTGCCACCAGTGATAGATCGGGGGGAGCAGCTAACTATGGCTACACCTTC.

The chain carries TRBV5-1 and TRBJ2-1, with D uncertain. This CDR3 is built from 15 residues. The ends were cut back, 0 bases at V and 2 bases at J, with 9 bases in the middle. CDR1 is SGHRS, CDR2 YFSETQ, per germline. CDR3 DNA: TGCGCCAGCAGCTTGGCACTCACCACCTACAATGAGCAGTTCTTC. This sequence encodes CASSLALTTYNEQFF.

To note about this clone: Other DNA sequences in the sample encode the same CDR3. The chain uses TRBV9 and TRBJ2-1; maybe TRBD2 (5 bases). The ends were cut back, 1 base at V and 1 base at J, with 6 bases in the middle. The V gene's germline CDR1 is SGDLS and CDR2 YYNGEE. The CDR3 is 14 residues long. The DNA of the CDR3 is TGTGCCAGCAGCGTATCGGGATCCTACAATGAGCAGTTCTTC. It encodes CASSVSGSYNEQFF.

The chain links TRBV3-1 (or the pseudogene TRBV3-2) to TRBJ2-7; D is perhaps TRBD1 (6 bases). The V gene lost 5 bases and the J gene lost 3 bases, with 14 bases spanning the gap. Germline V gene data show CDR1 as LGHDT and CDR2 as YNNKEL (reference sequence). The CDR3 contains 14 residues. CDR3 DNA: TGTGCCAGCAGCTCCTGGGGGCTCAACTACGAGCAGTACTTC. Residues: CASSSWGLNYEQYF.

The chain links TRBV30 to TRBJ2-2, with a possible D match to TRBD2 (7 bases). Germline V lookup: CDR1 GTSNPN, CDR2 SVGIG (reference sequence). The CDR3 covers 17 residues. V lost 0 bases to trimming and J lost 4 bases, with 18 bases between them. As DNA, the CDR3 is TGTGCCTGGAGTGTACTGGGGGCGGGAGTGGTCACCGGGGAGCTGTTTTTT. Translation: CAWSVLGAGVVTGELFF.

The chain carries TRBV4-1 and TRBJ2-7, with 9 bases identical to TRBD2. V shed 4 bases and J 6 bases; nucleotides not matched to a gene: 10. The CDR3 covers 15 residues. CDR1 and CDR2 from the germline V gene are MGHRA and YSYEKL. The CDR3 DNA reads TGCGCCAGCAGCCCCCCAGGCGGGAGGGTCGCCGAGCAGTACTTC. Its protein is CASSPPGGRVAEQYF.

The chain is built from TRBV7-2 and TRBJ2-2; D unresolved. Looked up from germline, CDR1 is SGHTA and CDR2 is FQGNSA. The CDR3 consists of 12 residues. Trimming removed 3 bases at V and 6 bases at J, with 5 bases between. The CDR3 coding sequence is TGTGCCAGCAGCTTTGGAGCCGGGGAGCTGTTTTTT. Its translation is CASSFGAGELFF.

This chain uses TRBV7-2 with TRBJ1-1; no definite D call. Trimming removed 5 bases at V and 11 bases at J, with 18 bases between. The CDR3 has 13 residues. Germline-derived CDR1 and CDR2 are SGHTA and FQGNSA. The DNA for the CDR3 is TGTGCCAGCAGCGACGTCCGGGGTCGGAACGCTTTCTTT. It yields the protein CASSDVRGRNAFF.

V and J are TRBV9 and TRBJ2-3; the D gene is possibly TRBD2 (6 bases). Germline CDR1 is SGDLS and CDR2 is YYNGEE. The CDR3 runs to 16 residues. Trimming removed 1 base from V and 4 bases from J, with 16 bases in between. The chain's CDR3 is CASSVLSGGEADTQYF. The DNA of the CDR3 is TGTGCCAGCAGCGTATTAAGCGGCGGGGAGGCAGATACGCAGTATTTT.

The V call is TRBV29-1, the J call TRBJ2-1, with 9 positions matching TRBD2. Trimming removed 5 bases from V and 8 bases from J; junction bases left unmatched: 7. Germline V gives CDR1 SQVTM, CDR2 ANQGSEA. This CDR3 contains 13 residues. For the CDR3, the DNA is TGCAGCGTTCAAGGGCTAGCGGGATATGAGCAGTTCTTC. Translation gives CSVQGLAGYEQFF.

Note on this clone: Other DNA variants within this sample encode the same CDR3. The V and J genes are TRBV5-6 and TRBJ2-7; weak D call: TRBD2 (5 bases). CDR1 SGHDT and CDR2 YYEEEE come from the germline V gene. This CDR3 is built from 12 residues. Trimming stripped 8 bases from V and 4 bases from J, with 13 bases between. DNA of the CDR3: TGTGCCAGTTCCCGGGAACGGTACGAGCAGTACTTC. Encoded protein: CASSRERYEQYF.

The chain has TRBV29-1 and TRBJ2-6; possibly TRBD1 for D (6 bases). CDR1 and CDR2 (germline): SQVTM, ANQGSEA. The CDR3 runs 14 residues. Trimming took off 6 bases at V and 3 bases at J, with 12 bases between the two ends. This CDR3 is CSVSGTSGANVLTF. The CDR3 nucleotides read TGCAGCGTCTCCGGGACAAGTGGGGCCAACGTCCTGACTTTC.

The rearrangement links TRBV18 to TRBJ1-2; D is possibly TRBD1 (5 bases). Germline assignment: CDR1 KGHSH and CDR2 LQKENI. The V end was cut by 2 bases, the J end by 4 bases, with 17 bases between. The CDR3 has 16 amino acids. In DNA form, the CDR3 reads TGTGCCAGCTCACCATGGGTACAGGCCCAGCCCTATGGCTACACCTTC. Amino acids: CASSPWVQAQPYGYTF.

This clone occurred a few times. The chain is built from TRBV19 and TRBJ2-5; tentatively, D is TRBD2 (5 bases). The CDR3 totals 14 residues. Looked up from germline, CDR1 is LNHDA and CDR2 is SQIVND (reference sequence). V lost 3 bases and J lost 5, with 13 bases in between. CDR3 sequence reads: CASSIFGKGETQYF. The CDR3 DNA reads TGTGCCAGTAGTATTTTCGGGAAAGGGGAGACCCAGTACTTC.

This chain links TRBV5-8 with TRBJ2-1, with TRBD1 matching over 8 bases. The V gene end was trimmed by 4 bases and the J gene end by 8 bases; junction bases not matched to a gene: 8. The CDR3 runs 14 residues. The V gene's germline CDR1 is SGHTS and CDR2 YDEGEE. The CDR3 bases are TGTGCCAGCAGCCGACAGGGGAGTGGGGATGAGCAGTTCTTC. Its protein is CASSRQGSGDEQFF.

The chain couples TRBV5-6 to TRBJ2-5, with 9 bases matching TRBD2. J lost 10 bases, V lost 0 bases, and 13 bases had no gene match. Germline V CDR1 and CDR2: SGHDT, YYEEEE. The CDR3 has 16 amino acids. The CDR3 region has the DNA TGTGCCAGCAGCTTGGTTGCGGGAGGGAATTTTTTTGACCAGTACTTC. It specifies CASSLVAGGNFFDQYF.

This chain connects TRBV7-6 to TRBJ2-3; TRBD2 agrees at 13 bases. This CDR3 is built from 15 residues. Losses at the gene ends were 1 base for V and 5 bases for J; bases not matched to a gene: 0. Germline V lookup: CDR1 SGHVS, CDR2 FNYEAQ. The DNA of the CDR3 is TGTGCCAGCAGCTTAGGACTAGCGGGAGGAGATACGCAGTATTTT. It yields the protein CASSLGLAGGDTQYF.

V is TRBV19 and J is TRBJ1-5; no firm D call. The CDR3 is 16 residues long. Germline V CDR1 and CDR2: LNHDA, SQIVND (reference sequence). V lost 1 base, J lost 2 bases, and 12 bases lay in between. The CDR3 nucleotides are TGTGCCAGTAGTATAGGTCGGGTTATGGGCAATCAGCCCCAGCATTTT. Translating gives CASSIGRVMGNQPQHF. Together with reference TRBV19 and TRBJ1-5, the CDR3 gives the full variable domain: DGGITQSPKYLFRKEGQNVTLSCEQNLNHDAMYWYRQDPGQGLRLIYYSQIVNDFQKGDIAEGYSVSREKKESFPLTVTSAQKNPTAFYLCASSIGRVMGNQPQHFGDGTRLSIL.